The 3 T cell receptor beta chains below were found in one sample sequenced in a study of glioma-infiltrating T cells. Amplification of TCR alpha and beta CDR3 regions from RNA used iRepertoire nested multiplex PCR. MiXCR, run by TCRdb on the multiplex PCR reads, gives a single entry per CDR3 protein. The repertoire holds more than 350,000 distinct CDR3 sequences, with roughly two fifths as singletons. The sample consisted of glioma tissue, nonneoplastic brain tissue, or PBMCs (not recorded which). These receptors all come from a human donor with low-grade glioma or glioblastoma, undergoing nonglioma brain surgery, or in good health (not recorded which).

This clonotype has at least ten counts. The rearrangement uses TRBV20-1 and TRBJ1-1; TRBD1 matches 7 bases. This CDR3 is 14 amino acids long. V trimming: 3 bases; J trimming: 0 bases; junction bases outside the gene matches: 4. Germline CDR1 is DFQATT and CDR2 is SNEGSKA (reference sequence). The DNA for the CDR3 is TGCAGTGCTAGTTGGGACAGCATGAACACTGAAGCTTTCTTT. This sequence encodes CSASWDSMNTEAFF.

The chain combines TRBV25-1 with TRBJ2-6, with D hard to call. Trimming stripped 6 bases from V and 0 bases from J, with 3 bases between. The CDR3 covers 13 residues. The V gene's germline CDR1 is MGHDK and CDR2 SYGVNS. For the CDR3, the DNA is TGTGCCAGCAGGAACTCTGGGGCCAACGTCCTGACTTTC. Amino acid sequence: CASRNSGANVLTF.

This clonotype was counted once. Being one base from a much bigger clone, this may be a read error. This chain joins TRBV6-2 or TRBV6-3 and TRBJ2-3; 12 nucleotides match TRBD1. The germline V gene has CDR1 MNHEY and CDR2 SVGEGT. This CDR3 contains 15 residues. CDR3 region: CGSSLRDRGLDTQYF. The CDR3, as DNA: TGTGGCAGCAGTCTCCGGGACAGGGGGCTTGATACGCAGTATTTT.